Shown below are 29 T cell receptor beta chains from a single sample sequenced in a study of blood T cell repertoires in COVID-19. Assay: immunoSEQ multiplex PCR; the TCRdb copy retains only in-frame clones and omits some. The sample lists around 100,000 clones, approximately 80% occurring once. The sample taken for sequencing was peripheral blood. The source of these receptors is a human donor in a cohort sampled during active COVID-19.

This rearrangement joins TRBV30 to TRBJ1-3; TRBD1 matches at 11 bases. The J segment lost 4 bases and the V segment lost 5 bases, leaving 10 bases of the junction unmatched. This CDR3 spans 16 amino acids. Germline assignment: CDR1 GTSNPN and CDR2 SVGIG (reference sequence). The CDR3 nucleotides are TGTGCCTGGGCCCGGACAGGGGGCGCATCCGGAAACACCATATATTTT. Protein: CAWARTGGASGNTIYF. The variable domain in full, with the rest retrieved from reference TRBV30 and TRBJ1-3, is SQTIHQWPATLVQPVGSPLSLECTVEGTSNPNLYWYRQAAGRGLQLLFYSVGIGQISSEVPQNLSASRPQDRQFILSSKKLLLSDSGFYLCAWARTGGASGNTIYFGEGSWLTVV.

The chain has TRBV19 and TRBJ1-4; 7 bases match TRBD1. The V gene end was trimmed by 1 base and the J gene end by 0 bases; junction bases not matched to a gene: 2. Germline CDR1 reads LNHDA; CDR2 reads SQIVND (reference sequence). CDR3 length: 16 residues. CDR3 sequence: CASSIAGTATNEKLFF. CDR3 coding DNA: TGTGCCAGTAGTATAGCTGGGACAGCAACTAATGAAAAACTGTTTTTT.

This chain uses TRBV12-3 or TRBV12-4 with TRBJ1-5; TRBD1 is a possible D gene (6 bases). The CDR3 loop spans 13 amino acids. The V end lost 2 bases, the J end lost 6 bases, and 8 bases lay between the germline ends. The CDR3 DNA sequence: TGTGCCAGCAGTTTAACAGGGTCTCAGCCCCAGCATTTT. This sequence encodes CASSLTGSQPQHF.

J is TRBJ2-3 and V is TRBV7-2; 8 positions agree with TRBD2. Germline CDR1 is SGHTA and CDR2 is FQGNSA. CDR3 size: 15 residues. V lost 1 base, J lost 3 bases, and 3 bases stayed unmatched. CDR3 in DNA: TGTGCCAGCAGCTTAGATGGGACTAGAACAGATACGCAGTATTTT. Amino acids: CASSLDGTRTDTQYF.

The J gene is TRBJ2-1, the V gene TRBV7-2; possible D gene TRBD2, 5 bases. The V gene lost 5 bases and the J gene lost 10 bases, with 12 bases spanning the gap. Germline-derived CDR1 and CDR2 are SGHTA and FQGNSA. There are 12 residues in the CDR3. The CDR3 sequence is CASSPLGREQFF. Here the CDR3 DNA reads TGTGCCAGCAGCCCACTAGGACGGGAGCAGTTCTTC.

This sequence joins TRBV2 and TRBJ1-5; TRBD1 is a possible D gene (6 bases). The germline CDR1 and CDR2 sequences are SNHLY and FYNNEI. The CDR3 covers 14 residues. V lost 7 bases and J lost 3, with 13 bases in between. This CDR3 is CASTQDRYNQPQHF. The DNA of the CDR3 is TGTGCCAGCACCCAGGACAGATACAATCAGCCCCAGCATTTT.

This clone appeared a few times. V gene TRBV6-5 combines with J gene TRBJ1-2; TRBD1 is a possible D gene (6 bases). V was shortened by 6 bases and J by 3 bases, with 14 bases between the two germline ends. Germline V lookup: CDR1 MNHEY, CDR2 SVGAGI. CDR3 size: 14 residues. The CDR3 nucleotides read TGTGCCAGCAGGCGGACAGCGGCGGACTATGGCTACACCTTC. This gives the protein CASRRTAADYGYTF.

CDR3 sequence: CASSPRTSGTSQDTQYF. The CDR3, as DNA: TGTGCCAGCAGCCCGAGGACTAGCGGTACCTCACAGGATACGCAGTATTTT. The rearrangement uses TRBV9 and TRBJ2-3; 10 bases are shared with TRBD2. The CDR3 length is 17 residues. Losses at the gene ends were 4 bases for V and 6 bases for J; bases not matched to a gene: 14. Per the germline V gene, CDR1 is SGDLS and CDR2 is YYNGEE.

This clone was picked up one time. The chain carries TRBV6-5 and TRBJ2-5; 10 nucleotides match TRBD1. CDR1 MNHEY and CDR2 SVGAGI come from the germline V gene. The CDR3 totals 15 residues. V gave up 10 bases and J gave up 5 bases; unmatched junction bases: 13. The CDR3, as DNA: TGTGCCACCACCGGGACAGGGGTGAGAGTGGAGACCCAGTACTTC. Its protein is CATTGTGVRVETQYF.

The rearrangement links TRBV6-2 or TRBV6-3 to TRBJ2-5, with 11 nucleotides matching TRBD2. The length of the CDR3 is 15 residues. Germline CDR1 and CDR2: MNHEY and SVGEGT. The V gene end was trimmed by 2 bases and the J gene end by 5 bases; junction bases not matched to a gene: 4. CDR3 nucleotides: TGTGCCAGCAGTTACACTAGCGGGGGATACGAGACCCAGTACTTC. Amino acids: CASSYTSGGYETQYF.

Here the CDR3 DNA reads TGTGCCAGCAGTTTGACTAGCGGGGCTGGGAGGACAGATACGCAGTATTTT. Translating it yields CASSLTSGAGRTDTQYF. This chain uses TRBV27 with TRBJ2-3; the match to TRBD2 covers 11 bases. CDR3 length equals 17 residues. V shed 3 bases, J shed 3 bases, and the junction held 8 bases outside the gene matches. CDR1 is MNHEY, CDR2 SMNVEV, per germline (reference sequence).

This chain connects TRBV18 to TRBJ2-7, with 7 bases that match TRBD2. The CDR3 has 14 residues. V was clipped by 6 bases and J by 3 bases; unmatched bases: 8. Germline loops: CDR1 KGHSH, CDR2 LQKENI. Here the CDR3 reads CASSPGGGFYEQYF. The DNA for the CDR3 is TGTGCCAGCTCCCCCGGCGGGGGTTTCTACGAGCAGTACTTC.

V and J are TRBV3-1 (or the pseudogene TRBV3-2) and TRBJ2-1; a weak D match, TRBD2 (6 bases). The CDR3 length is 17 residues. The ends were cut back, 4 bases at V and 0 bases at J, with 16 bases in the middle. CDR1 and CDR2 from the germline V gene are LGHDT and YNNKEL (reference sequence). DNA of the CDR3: TGTGCCAGCAGCCCCCCGGATAGCGGAAACTCCTACAATGAGCAGTTCTTC. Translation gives CASSPPDSGNSYNEQFF.

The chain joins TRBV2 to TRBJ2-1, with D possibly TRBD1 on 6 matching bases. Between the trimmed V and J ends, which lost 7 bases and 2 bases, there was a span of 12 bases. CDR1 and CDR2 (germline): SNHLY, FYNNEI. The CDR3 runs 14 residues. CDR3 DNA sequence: TGTGCCAGCAAAAGAGGGGGACCCTACAATGAGCAGTTCTTC. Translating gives CASKRGGPYNEQFF.

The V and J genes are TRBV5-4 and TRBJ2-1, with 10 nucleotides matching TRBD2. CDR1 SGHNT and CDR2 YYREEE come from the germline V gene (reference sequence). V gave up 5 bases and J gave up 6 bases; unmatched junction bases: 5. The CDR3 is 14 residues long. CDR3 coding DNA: TGTGCCAGCAGGCGGGGACTAGCGCTCAATGAGCAGTTCTTC. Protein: CASRRGLALNEQFF. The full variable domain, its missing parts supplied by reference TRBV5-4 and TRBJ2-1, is ETGVTQSPTHLIKTRGQQVTLRCSSQSGHNTVSWYQQALGQGPQFIFQYYREEENGRGNFPPRFSGLQFPNYSSELNVNALELDDSALYLCASRRGLALNEQFFGPGTRLTVL.

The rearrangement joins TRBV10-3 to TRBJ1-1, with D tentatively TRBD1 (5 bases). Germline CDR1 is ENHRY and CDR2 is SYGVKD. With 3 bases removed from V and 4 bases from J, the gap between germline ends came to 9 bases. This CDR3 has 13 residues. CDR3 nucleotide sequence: TGTGCCATCAGTGATCAGGGCGCCACTGAAGCTTTCTTT. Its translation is CAISDQGATEAFF.

For the CDR3, the DNA is TGTGCCAGTAGGACCCAGGGTGTAGCAGGAAACACCATATATTTT. Amino acid sequence: CASRTQGVAGNTIYF. V and J are TRBV19 and TRBJ1-3; tentatively, D is TRBD1 (5 bases). The CDR3 is 15 amino acids. Germline-derived CDR1 and CDR2 are LNHDA and SQIVND (reference sequence). V lost 6 bases, J lost 4 bases, and 16 bases lay in between.

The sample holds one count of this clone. The CDR3 sequence is CASSPTGGQGASGANVLTF. As DNA, the CDR3 is TGTGCCAGCTCACCAACGGGGGGACAGGGGGCCTCTGGGGCCAACGTCCTGACTTTC. The chain has TRBV18 and TRBJ2-6, with TRBD1 matching 12 bases. The CDR3 is 19 amino acids. The ends lost 2 bases at V and 0 bases at J; junction bases unmatched: 5. From germline, CDR1 is KGHSH and CDR2 LQKENI.

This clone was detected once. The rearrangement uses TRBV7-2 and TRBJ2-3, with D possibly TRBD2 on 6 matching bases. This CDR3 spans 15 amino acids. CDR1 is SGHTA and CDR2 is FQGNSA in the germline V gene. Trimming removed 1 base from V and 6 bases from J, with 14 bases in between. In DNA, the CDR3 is TGTGCCAGCAGCTTAGTAGGAGGGGAGGTCGATACGCAGTATTTT. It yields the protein CASSLVGGEVDTQYF.

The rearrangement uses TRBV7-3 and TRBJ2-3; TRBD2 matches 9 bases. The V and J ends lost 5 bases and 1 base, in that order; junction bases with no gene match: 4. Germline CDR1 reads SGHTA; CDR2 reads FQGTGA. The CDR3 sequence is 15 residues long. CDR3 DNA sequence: TGTGCCAGCAGCCCCGAGCGGGGGGGCACAGATACGCAGTATTTT. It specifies CASSPERGGTDTQYF. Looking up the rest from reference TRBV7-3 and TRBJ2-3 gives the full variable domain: GAGVSQTPSNKVTEKGKYVELRCDPISGHTALYWYRQSLGQGPEFLIYFQGTGAADDSGLPNDRFFAVRPEGSVSTLKIQRTERGDSAVYLCASSPERGGTDTQYFGPGTRLTVL.

The CDR3, as DNA: TGTGCCTGGAGTTCCGACACCACCCCGGGGGGAGCTTTCTTT. Translating it yields CAWSSDTTPGGAFF. The V and J genes are TRBV30 and TRBJ1-1, with a tentative D call TRBD1 (5 bases). The CDR3 totals 14 residues. With 2 bases removed from V and 10 bases from J, the gap between germline ends came to 20 bases. From germline, CDR1 is GTSNPN and CDR2 SVGIG (reference sequence). The whole variable domain, remainder taken from reference TRBV30 and TRBJ1-1, is SQTIHQWPATLVQPVGSPLSLECTVEGTSNPNLYWYRQAAGRGLQLLFYSVGIGQISSEVPQNLSASRPQDRQFILSSKKLLLSDSGFYLCAWSSDTTPGGAFFGQGTRLTVV.

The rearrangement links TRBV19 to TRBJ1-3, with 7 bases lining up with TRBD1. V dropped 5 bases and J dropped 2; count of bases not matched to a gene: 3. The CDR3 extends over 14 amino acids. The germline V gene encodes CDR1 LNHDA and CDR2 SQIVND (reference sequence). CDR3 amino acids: CASSPGQTGNTIYF. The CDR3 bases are TGTGCCAGTAGTCCGGGACAGACTGGAAACACCATATATTTT.

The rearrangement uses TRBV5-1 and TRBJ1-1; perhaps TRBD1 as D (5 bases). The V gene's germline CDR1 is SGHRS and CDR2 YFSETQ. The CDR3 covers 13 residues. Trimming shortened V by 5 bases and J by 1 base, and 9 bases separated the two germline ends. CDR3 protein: CASRNQGNTEAFF. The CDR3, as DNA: TGCGCCAGCAGGAACCAGGGGAACACTGAAGCTTTCTTT.

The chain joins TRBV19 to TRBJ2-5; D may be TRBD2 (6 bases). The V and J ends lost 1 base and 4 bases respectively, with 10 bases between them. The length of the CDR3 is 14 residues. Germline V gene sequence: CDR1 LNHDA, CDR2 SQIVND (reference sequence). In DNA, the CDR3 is TGTGCCAGTAGTATAGCGGGGGTGCGAGAGACCCAGTACTTC. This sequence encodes CASSIAGVRETQYF. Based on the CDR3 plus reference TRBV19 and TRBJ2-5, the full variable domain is DGGITQSPKYLFRKEGQNVTLSCEQNLNHDAMYWYRQDPGQGLRLIYYSQIVNDFQKGDIAEGYSVSREKKESFPLTVTSAQKNPTAFYLCASSIAGVRETQYFGPGTRLLVL.

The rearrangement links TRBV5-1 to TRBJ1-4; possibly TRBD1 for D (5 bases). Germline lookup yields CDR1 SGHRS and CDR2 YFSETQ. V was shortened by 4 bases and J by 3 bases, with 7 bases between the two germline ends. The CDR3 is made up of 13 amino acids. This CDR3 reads CASSPGANEKLFF. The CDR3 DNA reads TGCGCCAGCAGCCCGGGGGCTAATGAAAAACTGTTTTTT.

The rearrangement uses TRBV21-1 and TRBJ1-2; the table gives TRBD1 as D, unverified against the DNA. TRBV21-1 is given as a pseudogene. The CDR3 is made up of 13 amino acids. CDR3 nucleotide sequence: TGTGCCAGCAGCCAGCAGGGGGCTGGTGGCTACACCTTC. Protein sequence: CASSQQGAGGYTF.

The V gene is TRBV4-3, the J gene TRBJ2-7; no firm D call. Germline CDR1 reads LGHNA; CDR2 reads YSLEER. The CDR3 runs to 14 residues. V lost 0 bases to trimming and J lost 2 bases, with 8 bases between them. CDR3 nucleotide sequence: TGCGCCAGCAGCCAAGATGTCGGTACCTACGAGCAGTACTTC. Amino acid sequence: CASSQDVGTYEQYF.

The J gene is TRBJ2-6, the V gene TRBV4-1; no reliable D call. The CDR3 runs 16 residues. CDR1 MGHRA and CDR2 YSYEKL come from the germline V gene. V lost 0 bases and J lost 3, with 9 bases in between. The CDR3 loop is CASSQDPSYGANVLTF. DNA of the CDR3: TGCGCCAGCAGCCAAGACCCGAGTTATGGGGCCAACGTCCTGACTTTC.

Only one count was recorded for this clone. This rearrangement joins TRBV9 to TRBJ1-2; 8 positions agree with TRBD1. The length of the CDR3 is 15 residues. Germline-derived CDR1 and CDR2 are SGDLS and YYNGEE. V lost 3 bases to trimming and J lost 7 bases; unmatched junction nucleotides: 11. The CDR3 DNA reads TGTGCCAGCAGCGCCCGTTTGGACAGGGCGGGTGGCTACACCTTC. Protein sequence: CASSARLDRAGGYTF. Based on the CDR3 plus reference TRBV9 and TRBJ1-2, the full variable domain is DSGVTQTPKHLITATGQRVTLRCSPRSGDLSVYWYQQSLDQGLQFLIQYYNGEERAKGNILERFSAQQFPDLHSELNLSSLELGDSALYFCASSARLDRAGGYTFGSGTRLTVV.